This T cell receptor beta chain comes out of a study of T-cell reconstitution after alpha-beta-depleted transplantation in children. Broader study findings: Surviving recipient cells, namely T cells and thymic progenitors, were the source of high day-60 TCRbeta diversity in some patients. Where alpha-beta T cells came from about two months after transplant was reportedly several hundred expanded graft clones. One year post-transplant, T-cell counts and diversity were largely derived from T cells produced anew.

This clonotype was observed many times. Its antigen is currently unknown. TCRbeta library preparation incorporated unique molecular identifiers. Using its own MiXCR run on the PCR reads, TCRdb lists one record per CDR3 protein. The sample yields some 200,000 distinct CDR3 sequences, 8.4% seen once. This specimen was PBMCs, mostly from graft donor cells, taken 360 days after TCRalphabeta/CD19-depleted stem cell transplant. The clonotype was recovered from a male patient aged 2 to 9 who had a stem cell transplant for acute myeloid leukemia, so the T cells may come from the graft donor.

The CDR3 sequence is CASSLRGVRTDTQYF. CDR3 nucleotide sequence: TGTGCCAGCAGTTTACGAGGAGTTAGGACAGATACGCAGTATTTT. This chain connects TRBV12-3 or TRBV12-4 to TRBJ2-3; no reliable D call. There are 15 residues in the CDR3. Trimming cost V 2 bases and J 3 bases, with 12 bases left between them.